This T cell receptor beta chain was identified in a study of blood T cell repertoires in COVID-19. For the study at large: T cells, B-cell-depleted T cells, or PBMCs supplied cDNA or gDNA.

With V trimmed by 1 base and J by 4 bases, 8 bases remained unmatched. The CDR3 spans 17 residues. CDR1 and CDR2 (germline): MDHEN, SYDVKM. Assay used: immunoSEQ multiplex PCR; TCRdb lists only in-frame clones, some missing. This table holds some 80,000 clones, around 90% found once. The clonotype comes from a woman older than 75 with acute or convalescent COVID-19. Material: peripheral blood. V gene TRBV28 combines with J gene TRBJ1-1; the match to TRBD1 covers 11 bases. The CDR3 sequence is CASSLLPGQGGGTEAFF. The CDR3 DNA follows: TGTGCCAGCAGTTTATTGCCGGGACAGGGGGGCGGCACTGAAGCTTTCTTT.